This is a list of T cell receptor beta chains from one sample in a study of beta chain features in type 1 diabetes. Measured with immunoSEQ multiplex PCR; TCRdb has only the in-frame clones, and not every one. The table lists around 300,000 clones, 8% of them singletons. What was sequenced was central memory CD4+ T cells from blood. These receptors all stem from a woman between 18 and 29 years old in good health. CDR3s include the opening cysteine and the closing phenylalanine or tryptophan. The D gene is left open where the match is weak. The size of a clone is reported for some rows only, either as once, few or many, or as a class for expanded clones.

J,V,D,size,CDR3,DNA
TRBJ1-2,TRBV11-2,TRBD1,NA,CASSLEPGGGYTF,TGTGCCAGCAGCTTAGAGCCAGGGGGCGGCTACACCTTC
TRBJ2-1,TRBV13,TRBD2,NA,CASSRTGASGSFYNEQFF,TGTGCCAGCAGTAGAACCGGGGCTAGCGGGAGTTTCTACAATGAGCAGTTCTTC
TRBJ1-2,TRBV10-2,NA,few,CASSAGQLGYTF,TGCGCCAGCAGTGCAGGACAGTTAGGCTACACCTTC
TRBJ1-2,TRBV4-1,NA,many,CASSQLRRVDYGYTF,TGCGCCAGCAGCCAGCTTCGTCGGGTAGACTATGGCTACACCTTC
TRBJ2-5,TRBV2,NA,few,CASSKGVQETQYF,TGTGCCAGCAGTAAGGGGGTCCAAGAGACCCAGTACTTC
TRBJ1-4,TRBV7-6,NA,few,CASSRRGGEKLFF,TGTGCCAGCAGCCGTAGGGGGGGCGAAAAACTGTTTTTT
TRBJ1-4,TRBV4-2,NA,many,CASSLQGYDEKLFF,TGTGCCAGCAGCCTCCAGGGGTACGATGAAAAACTGTTTTTT
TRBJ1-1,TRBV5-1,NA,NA,CASSLNFENTEAFF,TGCGCCAGCAGCTTGAATTTTGAGAACACTGAAGCTTTCTTT
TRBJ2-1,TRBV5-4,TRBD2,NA,CASSLGGLAGAAYNEQFF,TGTGCCAGCAGCTTGGGGGGCCTAGCGGGGGCCGCTTACAATGAGCAGTTCTTC
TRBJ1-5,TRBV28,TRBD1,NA,CASRRTGTSNQPQHF,TGTGCCAGCAGGAGGACAGGGACTAGCAATCAGCCCCAGCATTTT
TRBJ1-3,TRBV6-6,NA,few,CASSPRSGNTIYF,TGTGCCAGCAGTCCCAGGAGTGGAAACACCATATATTTT
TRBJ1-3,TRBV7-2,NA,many,CASSLDSGNTIYF,TGTGCCAGCAGCTTGGACTCTGGAAACACCATATATTTT
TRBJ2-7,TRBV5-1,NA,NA,CASSSGRENYEQYF,TGCGCCAGCAGCTCGGGGCGCGAAAACTACGAGCAGTACTTC
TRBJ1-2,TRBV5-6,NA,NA,CASSWGYGYTF,TGTGCCAGCAGCTGGGGCTATGGCTACACCTTC
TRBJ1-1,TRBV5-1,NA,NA,CASSLVAGATEAFF,TGCGCCAGCAGCTTGGTGGCAGGGGCTACTGAAGCTTTCTTT
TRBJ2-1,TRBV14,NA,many,CASSQAGDEQFF,TGTGCCAGCAGCCAAGCAGGGGATGAGCAGTTCTTC
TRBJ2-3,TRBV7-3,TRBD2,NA,CASSPQAGETDTQYF,TGTGCCAGCAGCCCCCAGGCGGGAGAAACAGATACGCAGTATTTT
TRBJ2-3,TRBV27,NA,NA,CASSLSQRDTQYF,TGTGCCAGCAGTTTATCCCAGCGAGATACGCAGTATTTT
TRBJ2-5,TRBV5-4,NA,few,CASTQGGGQTSQETQYF,TGTGCCAGCACCCAGGGGGGGGGACAGACTTCTCAAGAGACCCAGTACTTC
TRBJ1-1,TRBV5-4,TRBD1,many,CASSALTGGHSEAFF,TGTGCCAGCAGCGCGTTGACAGGGGGCCACTCTGAAGCTTTCTTT
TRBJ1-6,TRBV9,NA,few,CASSVGQGLGSPLHF,TGTGCCAGCAGCGTGGGCCAGGGTCTCGGTTCACCCCTCCACTTT
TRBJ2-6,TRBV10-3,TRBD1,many,CAISGDRMGANVLTF,TGTGCCATCAGTGGGGACAGGATGGGCGCCAACGTCCTGACTTTC
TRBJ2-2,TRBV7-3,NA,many,CASSLGFYGELFF,TGTGCCAGCAGCTTAGGTTTTTATGGAGAGCTGTTTTTT
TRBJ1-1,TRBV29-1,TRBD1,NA,CSTKKGTGGLTAFF,TGCAGCACCAAAAAGGGGACAGGGGGTTTGACAGCTTTCTTT
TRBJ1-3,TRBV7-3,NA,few,CASSYLQLPSSGNTIYF,TGTGCCAGCAGCTATCTACAGTTGCCGAGCTCTGGAAACACCATATATTTT
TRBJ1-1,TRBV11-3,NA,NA,CASSQGWLRAFF,TGTGCCAGCAGCCAAGGATGGTTGCGAGCTTTCTTT
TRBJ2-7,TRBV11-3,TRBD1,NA,CASSQGQGRYEQYF,TGTGCCAGCAGCCAGGGACAGGGTCGTTACGAGCAGTACTTC
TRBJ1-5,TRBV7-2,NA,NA,CASSLRQDQPQHF,TGTGCCAGCAGCTTAAGACAGGATCAGCCCCAGCATTTT
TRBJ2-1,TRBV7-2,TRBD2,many,CASSWRERNNEQFF,TGTGCCAGCAGCTGGCGGGAGCGGAACAATGAGCAGTTCTTC
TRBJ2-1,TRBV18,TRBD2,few,CASSPSSGSSYNEQFF,TGTGCCAGCTCACCAAGTAGCGGGAGCTCCTACAATGAGCAGTTCTTC
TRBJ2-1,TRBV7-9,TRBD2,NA,CASSLLTSGGYNEQFF,TGTGCCAGCAGCTTACTGACTAGCGGGGGTTACAATGAGCAGTTCTTC
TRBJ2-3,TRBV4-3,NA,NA,CASSQGLPPGTDTQYF,TGCGCCAGCAGCCAAGGACTGCCCCCCGGCACAGATACGCAGTATTTT
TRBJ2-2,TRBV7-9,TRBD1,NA,CASSLQGAVSGELFF,TGTGCCAGCAGCCTCCAGGGGGCAGTATCCGGGGAGCTGTTTTTT
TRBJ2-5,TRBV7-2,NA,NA,CASSLIGQETQYF,TGTGCCAGCAGTCTTATAGGGCAAGAGACCCAGTACTTC
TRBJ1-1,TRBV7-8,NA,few,CASSSSGTVNTEAFF,TGTGCCAGCAGCTCCTCAGGCACGGTGAACACTGAAGCTTTCTTT
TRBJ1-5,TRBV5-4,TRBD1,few,CASGQGIGQPQHF,TGTGCCAGCGGACAGGGTATCGGTCAGCCCCAGCATTTT